The rows below give T cell receptor beta chains drawn from one sample of a study of monozygotic twins with cystic fibrosis. The repertoire was sequenced with immunoSEQ multiplex PCR; TCRdb's copy has only in-frame clones and lacks some. The data show 32,000 or so clones, around 90% seen once. Sequencing used blood. These receptors came from a girl aged 2-15 years with cystic fibrosis. The CDR3 runs from the conserved cysteine through the conserved F or W. The order of the fields is clone size, V gene, J gene, D gene, CDR3 protein, CDR3 DNA. The D gene is left open where the match is weak. Clone size appears in some rows only: once, few, many, or a class for an expanded clone.

-	TRBV29-1	TRBJ2-1	-	CSAAGTGSYNEQFF	TGCAGCGCTGCTGGGACGGGCTCCTACAATGAGCAGTTCTTC
-	TRBV6-5	TRBJ1-6	TRBD1	CASSFGQGNSPLHF	TGTGCCAGCAGTTTTGGACAGGGAAACTCACCCCTCCACTTT
-	TRBV7-9	TRBJ1-1	-	CASSPRGAGATEAFF	TGTGCCAGCAGCCCTAGAGGGGCAGGGGCTACTGAAGCTTTCTTT
-	TRBV30	TRBJ2-2	-	CAWSVIRGPTGELFF	TGTGCCTGGAGTGTGATTCGAGGGCCCACCGGGGAGCTGTTTTTT
-	TRBV7-9	TRBJ1-4	-	CASSPLTGRGTEKLFF	TGTGCCAGCAGCCCTCTGACGGGCAGGGGAACTGAAAAACTGTTTTTT
-	TRBV29-1	TRBJ1-4	TRBD1	CSVEDRPNEKLFF	TGCAGCGTTGAGGACAGGCCGAATGAAAAACTGTTTTTT
-	TRBV30	TRBJ1-5	-	CAWSVQGGRGHYSNQPQHF	TGTGCCTGGAGTGTACAAGGTGGCAGGGGACATTATAGCAATCAGCCCCAGCATTTT
-	TRBV27	TRBJ1-4	TRBD1	CASSYGQGIGKLFF	TGTGCCAGCAGTTACGGACAGGGAATTGGAAAACTGTTTTTT
-	TRBV5-5	TRBJ1-1	-	CASTLDGANTEAFF	TGTGCCAGCACCTTAGATGGGGCAAACACTGAAGCTTTCTTT
-	TRBV6-1	TRBJ2-5	-	CASSEFAVQETQYF	TGTGCCAGCAGTGAATTTGCGGTACAAGAGACCCAGTACTTC
once	TRBV5-1	TRBJ2-7	-	CASSPGSGTYEQYF	TGCGCCAGCAGCCCGGGTTCGGGGACTTACGAGCAGTACTTC
once	TRBV7-9	TRBJ1-4	-	CASSLERIATNEKLFF	TGTGCCAGCAGCTTGGAGAGGATTGCAACTAATGAAAAACTGTTTTTT
-	TRBV5-4	TRBJ1-3	-	CASSLDQGTGNTIYF	TGTGCCAGCAGCTTGGATCAGGGAACAGGAAACACCATATATTTT
once	TRBV30	TRBJ1-2	TRBD1	CAWRRTGVGIYGYTF	TGTGCCTGGAGAAGGACAGGGGTTGGGATCTATGGCTACACCTTC
-	TRBV9	TRBJ2-5	TRBD1	CASSVGSRTGYGETQYF	TGTGCCAGCAGCGTAGGCTCCCGGACAGGTTACGGAGAGACCCAGTACTTC
-	TRBV27	TRBJ1-5	TRBD1	CATTTGNQPQHF	TGTGCCACTACGACAGGGAATCAGCCCCAGCATTTT
-	TRBV4-3	TRBJ1-3	-	CASSLRTVSGNTIYF	TGCGCCAGCAGCCTACGGACAGTCTCTGGAAACACCATATATTTT
-	TRBV2	TRBJ2-2	-	CATRDRGYTGELFF	TGTGCCACCAGAGATCGGGGATACACCGGGGAGCTGTTTTTT
once	TRBV7-6	TRBJ2-2	TRBD1	CASSPRAVQGTGELFF	TGTGCCAGCAGCCCCCGGGCGGTACAGGGGACCGGGGAGCTGTTTTTT
-	TRBV30	TRBJ1-5	TRBD1	CAWSSHSGTGGNQPQHF	TGTGCCTGGAGTTCCCACTCCGGGACAGGGGGAAATCAGCCCCAGCATTTT
few	TRBV28	TRBJ1-1	-	CASSTTGTLNTEAFF	TGTGCCAGCAGTACCACCGGGACATTGAACACTGAAGCTTTCTTT
-	TRBV30	TRBJ2-7	TRBD2	CAWTPGSGAYEQYF	TGTGCCTGGACCCCGGGTAGCGGGGCCTACGAGCAGTACTTC
-	TRBV29-1	TRBJ2-5	-	CSVAKTPQETQYF	TGCAGCGTTGCCAAGACCCCTCAAGAGACCCAGTACTTC
-	TRBV19	TRBJ1-1	-	CASSIGTVNTEAFF	TGTGCCAGTAGTATAGGGACAGTGAACACTGAAGCTTTCTTT
-	TRBV7-9	TRBJ1-3	-	CATLVGQGNTIYF	TGTGCCACCCTCGTAGGCCAAGGGAACACCATATATTTT
-	TRBV6-5	TRBJ2-5	-	CASRPQGLETQYF	TGTGCCAGCAGGCCTCAGGGTTTAGAGACCCAGTACTTC
-	TRBV19	TRBJ2-6	-	CASSSLGSGANVLTF	TGTGCCAGTAGTTCCCTGGGCTCTGGGGCCAACGTCCTGACTTTC
-	TRBV13	TRBJ1-1	TRBD1	CASRQRRQGSPLPNLNTEAFF	TGTGCCAGCAGACAGAGGAGACAGGGGTCACCACTTCCGAACTTGAACACTGAAGCTTTCTTT
-	TRBV6-4	TRBJ2-2	-	CASSDQAGYTGELFF	TGTGCCAGCAGTGACCAGGCTGGGTACACCGGGGAGCTGTTTTTT
-	TRBV7-2	TRBJ2-7	TRBD1	CASSSRTGAPLEQYF	TGTGCCAGCAGCTCCCGGACAGGGGCGCCCCTCGAGCAGTACTTC
-	TRBV14	TRBJ2-1	TRBD2	CASSHGGRANYNEQFF	TGTGCCAGCAGCCACGGCGGGAGGGCTAACTACAATGAGCAGTTCTTC
-	TRBV5-4	TRBJ2-1	TRBD2	CASSLMAGGHLNEQFF	TGTGCCAGCAGCTTGATGGCGGGGGGCCACCTCAATGAGCAGTTCTTC
-	TRBV15	TRBJ1-2	-	CATSREQSLYGYTF	TGTGCCACCAGCAGAGAACAGAGTCTTTATGGCTACACCTTC
-	TRBV30	TRBJ1-4	TRBD1	CAWSTGGTNEKLFF	TGTGCCTGGAGTACAGGGGGCACTAATGAAAAACTGTTTTTT
once	TRBV19	TRBJ2-7	TRBD1	CASSLGQGSYEQYF	TGTGCCAGTAGTTTAGGACAGGGGTCCTACGAGCAGTACTTC